This TCR beta chain was sequenced in a study of blood T cell repertoires in COVID-19. Looking at the study overall: Collection of acute and convalescent COVID-19 samples took place in the United States, Italy and Spain.

In assigning cohorts, the study relied on participant-reported clinical history. Two consecutive negative NP/OP PCR tests, clearance, or resolved symptoms defined Cohort 3 recovery. Clones were sequenced by immunoSEQ multiplex PCR, and TCRdb holds only the in-frame ones, with some missing. The sample carries about 300,000 clones, roughly 87% recorded once. The CDR3 covers 14 residues. The V gene's germline CDR1 is KGHDR and CDR2 SFDVKD. Trimming shortened V by 4 bases and J by 0 bases, and 9 bases separated the two germline ends. The rearrangement uses TRBV24-1 and TRBJ2-7; D unclear. This clonotype originated in a woman in her 30s who had recovered from COVID-19. Sample: PBMCs or T cells enriched from blood (not recorded which). The CDR3 spells CATSDSDSSYEQYF. The CDR3 region has the DNA TGTGCCACCAGTGACAGCGATTCCTCCTACGAGCAGTACTTC.